One and the same sample provided the 28 T cell receptor beta chains below, sequenced in a study of CD8 T cells in Susac syndrome. With random hexamers, about 0.5 to 1 ug RNA was reverse transcribed. In TCRdb, the immunoSEQ multiplex PCR reads were re-called with MiXCR into one record per CDR3 protein. This table holds tens of thousands of distinct CDR3 sequences, approximately 94% found once. Sequenced sample: CD8+ T cells from PBMCs. The source is a human donor in good health.

V is TRBV2 and J is TRBJ1-1, with D possibly matching TRBD1 (5 bases). The CDR3 length is 14 residues. Germline V CDR1 and CDR2: SNHLY, FYNNEI. Deletions cut 8 bases from V and 3 bases from J, with 16 bases between. In nucleotides, the CDR3 is TGTGCCAGCGAACCAGGGACGAGGGACACTGAAGCTTTCTTT. Translating gives CASEPGTRDTEAFF.

This rearrangement joins TRBV7-8 to TRBJ2-7; D may correspond to TRBD1 or TRBD2 (5 bases each). The germline V and J ends were trimmed by 5 bases and 4 bases, with 15 bases remaining between them. CDR3 size: 14 residues. Germline V lookup: CDR1 SGHVS, CDR2 FQNEAQ. The CDR3 loop is CASSPPRDVYEQYF. CDR3 bases: TGTGCCAGCAGCCCACCCCGGGACGTTTACGAGCAGTACTTC.

The chain recombines TRBV20-1 with TRBJ2-7; no clear D. Trimming removed 1 base from V and 3 bases from J, with 10 bases in between. Germline lookup yields CDR1 DFQATT and CDR2 SNEGSKA (reference sequence). This CDR3 is 13 amino acids long. CDR3 coding DNA: TGCAGTGCTAGAGGGAGCAGCAGCTACGAGCAGTACGTC. It specifies CSARGSSSYEQYV.

This clonotype was counted once. The chain combines TRBV6-2 or TRBV6-3 with TRBJ1-6; D ambiguous. V shed 5 bases and J shed 2 bases, with 13 bases lying between them. The CDR3 runs to 16 residues. Looked up from germline, CDR1 is MNHEY and CDR2 is SVGEGT. The CDR3 protein is CASSLTPLAYNSPLHF. DNA of the CDR3: TGTGCCAGCAGTCTAACACCCTTGGCCTATAATTCACCCCTCCACTTT.

The chain joins TRBV20-1 to TRBJ1-1; 7 positions match TRBD1. The CDR3 sequence is 12 residues long. J was trimmed by 6 bases and V by 6 bases; bases with no gene match: 7. Germline CDR1 and CDR2: DFQATT and SNEGSKA (reference sequence). CDR3 protein: CSAEGAYPEAFF. The DNA of the CDR3 is TGCAGTGCCGAGGGGGCCTACCCTGAAGCTTTCTTT.

V is TRBV6-2 or TRBV6-3 and J is TRBJ1-2; D is uncertain. V lost 5 bases and J 8 bases, leaving 18 bases between the germline ends. The CDR3 extends over 14 amino acids. The germline CDR1 and CDR2 sequences are MNHEY and SVGEGT. The CDR3 protein is CASSHLREDSGYTF. CDR3 in DNA: TGTGCCAGCAGTCACCTCCGAGAGGATTCGGGCTACACCTTC.

V usage is TRBV9 and J usage is TRBJ2-1; no definite D call. The ends were cut back, 4 bases at V and 3 bases at J, with 11 bases in the middle. There are 14 residues in the CDR3. CDR1 is SGDLS and CDR2 is YYNGEE in the germline V gene. This CDR3 reads CASSLRTDYNEQFF. CDR3 nucleotides: TGTGCCAGCAGCCTAAGGACCGACTACAATGAGCAGTTCTTC.

The V call is TRBV12-3 or TRBV12-4, the J call TRBJ1-1, with D unresolved. This CDR3 has 14 amino acids. Trimming removed 3 bases at V and 4 bases at J, with 12 bases between. The CDR3 DNA is TGTGCCAGCAGTTTGGGTCTAAAGGCCACTGAAGCTTTCTTT. The encoded protein is CASSLGLKATEAFF.

V usage is TRBV25-1 and J usage is TRBJ1-3; tentative D call: TRBD1 (5 bases). The CDR3 has 14 residues. V was pared by 6 bases and J by 0 bases, with 9 bases between. The V gene's germline CDR1 is MGHDK and CDR2 SYGVNS. CDR3 in amino acids: CASSTGGSGNTIYF. CDR3 coding DNA: TGTGCCAGCAGCACGGGGGGCTCTGGAAACACCATATATTTT.

V is TRBV4-1 and J is TRBJ1-5, with a possible D match to TRBD1 (6 bases). Trimming removed 4 bases from V and 9 bases from J, with 19 bases in between. There are 15 residues in the CDR3. Germline CDR1 is MGHRA and CDR2 is YSYEKL. The CDR3 DNA follows: TGCGCCAGCAGCCCTGGGGTGGGGGCCGTTTCGCCCCAGCATTTT. Its translation is CASSPGVGAVSPQHF.

Turning to this clonotype: Mismatch with germline at one junction end may stem from a read error. This sequence joins TRBV7-2 and TRBJ2-7; 14 nucleotides match TRBD2. Germline loops: CDR1 SGHTA, CDR2 FQGNSA. The CDR3 has 19 amino acids. The CDR3 nucleotides read TGTGCCAGCAGCTTAGCAGGACTAGCGGGGGGTATCGGTTACTACGGGCAGTACTTC. It codes for CASSLAGLAGGIGYYGQYF. Complete variable domain (other parts from reference TRBV7-2 and TRBJ2-7): GAGVSQSPSNKVTEKGKDVELRCDPISGHTALYWYRQSLGQGLEFLIYFQGNSAPDKSGLPSDRFSAERTGGSVSTLTIQRTQQEDSAVYLCASSLAGLAGGIGYYGQYFGPGTRLTVT.

V usage is TRBV12-3 or TRBV12-4 and J usage is TRBJ1-4; possible D gene TRBD1, 6 bases. The CDR3 consists of 12 residues. Trimming removed 5 bases at V and 7 bases at J, with 8 bases between. CDR3 sequence (DNA): TGTGCCAGCAGTGCCAGGGGTGAAAAACTGTTTTTT. As protein: CASSARGEKLFF.

J is TRBJ1-2 and V is TRBV7-8; D gene ambiguous. The CDR3 extends over 16 amino acids. The germline gives CDR1 SGHVS, CDR2 FQNEAQ. The V end was cut by 5 bases, the J end by 0 bases, with 16 bases between. CDR3 nucleotide sequence: TGTGCCAGCAGCCCCACTGAGGAGGGTCCTAACTATGGCTACACCTTC. Translation gives CASSPTEEGPNYGYTF.

The chain recombines TRBV7-9 with TRBJ2-1; a weak D match, TRBD2 (6 bases). The CDR3 loop spans 16 amino acids. Germline assignment: CDR1 SEHNR and CDR2 FQNEAQ (reference sequence). Trimming stripped 5 bases from V and 9 bases from J, with 23 bases between. CDR3 sequence (DNA): TGTGCCAGCAGCCCGCCAACTGAGAGACTAGTCGTTGAGCAGTTCTTC. This translates into CASSPPTERLVVEQFF.

J is TRBJ2-1 and V is TRBV7-9; D not certain. There are 14 residues in the CDR3. Deletions cut 5 bases from V and 1 base from J, with 9 bases between. Germline V gives CDR1 SEHNR, CDR2 FQNEAQ (reference sequence). CDR3 coding DNA: TGTGCCAGCAGCCCGCTTCCTTCCTACAATGAGCAGTTCTTC. Protein sequence: CASSPLPSYNEQFF.

V and J are TRBV20-1 and TRBJ2-1; D possibly corresponds to TRBD1 (5 bases). CDR1 DFQATT and CDR2 SNEGSKA come from the germline V gene (reference sequence). Deletions cut 0 bases from V and 5 bases from J, with 11 bases between. The length of the CDR3 is 14 residues. CDR3 in DNA: TGCAGTGCTAGAGATACCCAGGGAAACAATGAGCAGTTCTTC. Translation: CSARDTQGNNEQFF.

This clonotype was seen once. This rearrangement joins TRBV9 to TRBJ2-7, with D unclear. V lost 3 bases, J lost 0 bases, and 10 bases lay in between. The CDR3 spans 14 residues. Germline V gene data show CDR1 as SGDLS and CDR2 as YYNGEE. The CDR3 nucleotides are TGTGCCAGCAGCGGGCGCGGTAGCTCCTACGAGCAGTACTTC. Amino acids: CASSGRGSSYEQYF.

CDR3 coding DNA: TGTGCCAGTAGTAGCGGGATTGGGGCCAACGTCCTGACTTTC. Protein: CASSSGIGANVLTF. This chain connects TRBV19 to TRBJ2-6; D possibly corresponds to TRBD2 (6 bases). Germline V gives CDR1 LNHDA, CDR2 SQIVND (reference sequence). V lost 4 bases and J lost 3, with 7 bases in between. The CDR3 is 14 residues long.

The chain links TRBV5-1 to TRBJ2-7; no clear D gene. Germline loops: CDR1 SGHRS, CDR2 YFSETQ. The CDR3 is 13 residues long. V was trimmed by 1 base and J by 5 bases, leaving 10 bases between them. CDR3 residues: CASSLWTGDEQYF. The CDR3 bases are TGCGCCAGCAGCTTGTGGACGGGTGACGAGCAGTACTTC.

This clonotype was seen only once. This chain uses TRBV29-1 with TRBJ2-3; the D gene could be TRBD1 or TRBD2 (5 bases each). CDR1 is SQVTM and CDR2 is ANQGSEA in the germline V gene. The length of the CDR3 is 17 residues. V was cut by 4 bases and J by 6 bases, with 26 bases left in between. The CDR3 bases are TGCAGCGTTGTCGCGTTGTTGGGGGTCATAACGGCGGATACGCAGTATTTT. It codes for CSVVALLGVITADTQYF.

Here the CDR3 DNA reads TGCAGTGTCCCCTACAATGAGCAGTTCTTC. It is translated as CSVPYNEQFF. The rearrangement joins TRBV20-1 to TRBJ2-1, with D hard to call. V lost 7 bases and J lost 2, with 3 bases in between. CDR1 is DFQATT, CDR2 SNEGSKA, per germline (reference sequence). CDR3 length: 10 residues.

The chain couples TRBV5-1 to TRBJ2-5, with 9 bases identical to TRBD1. The J segment lost 2 bases and the V segment lost 4 bases, leaving 3 bases of the junction unmatched. The germline V gene has CDR1 SGHRS and CDR2 YFSETQ. The length of the CDR3 is 14 residues. CDR3 DNA sequence: TGCGCCAGCAGCCGGGACAGGGTTCAAGAGACCCAGTACTTC. Protein: CASSRDRVQETQYF.

This clonotype is a singleton in its sample. The chain has TRBV9 and TRBJ1-1; D not resolved. Germline V CDR1 and CDR2: SGDLS, YYNGEE. The CDR3 is 13 residues long. V lost 0 bases, J lost 4 bases, and 7 bases lay in between. CDR3 DNA: TGTGCCAGCAGCGTAGGCACAGCCACTGAAGCTTTCTTT. Translated, it gives CASSVGTATEAFF. Using reference TRBV9 and TRBJ1-1 for the parts outside the CDR3, the full variable domain is DSGVTQTPKHLITATGQRVTLRCSPRSGDLSVYWYQQSLDQGLQFLIQYYNGEERAKGNILERFSAQQFPDLHSELNLSSLELGDSALYFCASSVGTATEAFFGQGTRLTVV.

The J gene is TRBJ2-1, the V gene TRBV7-6; TRBD1 is a possible D gene (6 bases). Trimming stripped 7 bases from V and 3 bases from J, with 10 bases between. The CDR3 totals 13 residues. Germline CDR1 is SGHVS and CDR2 is FNYEAQ. The CDR3 loop reads CASMMDSYNEQFF. Here the CDR3 DNA reads TGTGCCAGCATGATGGACAGCTACAATGAGCAGTTCTTC.

The chain couples TRBV4-1 to TRBJ2-4; possibly TRBD1 for D (5 bases). Trimming cost V 4 bases and J 8 bases, with 18 bases left between them. This CDR3 is built from 15 residues. Germline-derived CDR1 and CDR2 are MGHRA and YSYEKL. The CDR3 DNA reads as TGCGCCAGCAGCCGGCTGGACACCAGATCTGACATTCAGTACTTC. It is translated as CASSRLDTRSDIQYF.

The chain couples TRBV13 to TRBJ2-1; D not certain. Trimming took off 0 bases at V and 5 bases at J, with 11 bases between the two ends. CDR1 and CDR2 (germline): PRHDT, FYEKMQ (reference sequence). This CDR3 spans 15 amino acids. The CDR3 DNA sequence: TGTGCCAGCAGCTTAGGGGGAAATCAGCACAATGAGCAGTTCTTC. It yields the protein CASSLGGNQHNEQFF.

V usage is TRBV28 and J usage is TRBJ2-7; 7 bases map to TRBD1. The CDR3 extends over 14 amino acids. Germline V lookup: CDR1 MDHEN, CDR2 SYDVKM. The trim removed 7 bases at V and 7 bases at J, leaving 13 bases unmatched. The DNA of the CDR3 is TGTGCCAGCACCGACGCGACAGGGCTCGGGGAGCAGTACGTC. Residues: CASTDATGLGEQYV.

This sequence joins TRBV15 and TRBJ2-3; D might be TRBD2 (6 bases). The V end lost 5 bases, the J end lost 2 bases, and 8 bases lay between the germline ends. Looked up from germline, CDR1 is LNHNV and CDR2 is YYDKDF (reference sequence). CDR3 size: 13 residues. The CDR3 is CATSGEDTDTQYF. The CDR3 DNA reads as TGTGCCACCAGCGGGGAGGACACAGATACGCAGTATTTT.